This T cell receptor (beta chain) originates from a study of blood T cell repertoires in COVID-19. In the authors' workflow: Amplified reference gene primers provided the basis for estimating nucleated cell counts. Data came from immunoSEQ multiplex PCR; TCRdb stores just in-frame clones and leaves some out. Clone size and V and J calls were adopted from that table, with D and trimming inferred from the DNA. In the table there are tens of thousands of clones, 91% of which are singletons. This clone was recorded only once. The TCR sequence derives from a human donor with active COVID-19. The donor label of this sample is uncertain. Sequenced: peripheral blood.

The CDR3, as DNA: TGTGCCAGCGGGGAGCGAGCCAATCAGCCCCAGCATTTT. This translates into CASGERANQPQHF. The rearrangement links TRBV12-3 or TRBV12-4 to TRBJ1-5; D unclear. There are 13 residues in the CDR3. V lost 8 bases, J lost 3 bases, and 11 bases lay in between.